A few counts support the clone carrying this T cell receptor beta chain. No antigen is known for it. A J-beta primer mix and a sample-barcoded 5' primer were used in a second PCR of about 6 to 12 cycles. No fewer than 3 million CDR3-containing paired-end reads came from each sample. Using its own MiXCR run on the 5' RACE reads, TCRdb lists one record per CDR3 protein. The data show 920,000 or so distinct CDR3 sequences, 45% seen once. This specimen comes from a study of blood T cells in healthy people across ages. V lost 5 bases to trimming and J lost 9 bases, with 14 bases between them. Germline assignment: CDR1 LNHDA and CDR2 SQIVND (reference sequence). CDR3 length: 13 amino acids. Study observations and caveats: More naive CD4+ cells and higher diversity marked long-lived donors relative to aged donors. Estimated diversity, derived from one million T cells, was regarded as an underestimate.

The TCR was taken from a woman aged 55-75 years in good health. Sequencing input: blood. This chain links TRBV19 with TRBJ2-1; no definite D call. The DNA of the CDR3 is TGTGCCAGTAGTTCCTACACCGAAAGTGAGCAGTTCTTC. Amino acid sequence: CASSSYTESEQFF.